Listed below are T cell receptor beta chains from one sample, sequenced in a study of blood T cell repertoires in COVID-19. Clones were sequenced by immunoSEQ multiplex PCR, and TCRdb holds only the in-frame ones, with some missing. The sample carries fewer than 100,000 clones, around 91% recorded once. Sequencing was performed on peripheral blood. These receptors came from a woman between 45 and 65 years old in a cohort sampled during active COVID-19. The CDR3 runs from the conserved cysteine through the conserved F or W. A D gene is named only where the DNA matches it firmly. Not every row has a clone size; where given, it reads once, few, many or a size class.

v_call	j_call	d_call	clone_size	cdr3_nt	cdr3_aa
TRBV19	TRBJ2-7	TRBD1	.	TGTGCCAGTAGTATTCCTAGGACAGGGGTGTACGAGCAGTACTTC	CASSIPRTGVYEQYF
TRBV5-4	TRBJ1-1	.	.	TGTGCCAGCAGCAGGGACCCCCGGCGGGGCACTGAAGCTTTCTTT	CASSRDPRRGTEAFF
TRBV7-8	TRBJ2-7	.	few	TGTGCCAGCAGCCGATTGACAGGTTACTTTTACGAGCAGTACTTC	CASSRLTGYFYEQYF
TRBV2	TRBJ2-5	.	.	TGTGCCAGCAGGGGGGGACAGCAAGAGACCCAGTACTTC	CASRGGQQETQYF
TRBV2	TRBJ1-1	TRBD1	.	TGTGCCTCCTACAGGGGACCTAACACTGAAGCTTTCTTT	CASYRGPNTEAFF
TRBV29-1	TRBJ1-1	.	.	TGCAGCGTCGCGACAGGAATGGGCACTGAAGCTTTCTTT	CSVATGMGTEAFF
TRBV5-4	TRBJ1-2	.	once	TGTGCCAGCAGCTCCGACAGACTCTATGGCTACACCTTC	CASSSDRLYGYTF
TRBV5-6	TRBJ2-5	.	.	TGTGCCAGCAGCCAAACCGGGTCCCAAGAGACCCAGTACTTC	CASSQTGSQETQYF
TRBV14	TRBJ2-7	.	.	TGTGCCAGCAGCCGGGACTCCTCGCGAAGGTACGAGCAGTACTTC	CASSRDSSRRYEQYF
TRBV5-1	TRBJ2-3	TRBD2	.	TGCGCCAGCAGCTGGACGGGACTAGCGACAGATACGCAGTATTTT	CASSWTGLATDTQYF
TRBV4-1	TRBJ2-1	TRBD1	.	TGCGCCAGCAGCCAAGAGGACAGGGGACGCAATGAGCAGTTCTTC	CASSQEDRGRNEQFF
TRBV7-9	TRBJ2-3	.	.	TGTGCCAGCAGCCTCGGACAGAGGTCAGATACGCAGTATTTT	CASSLGQRSDTQYF
TRBV5-1	TRBJ1-2	.	once	TGCGCCAGCAGCTCCATAGGGGGTATTAACTATGGCTACACCTTC	CASSSIGGINYGYTF
TRBV5-6	TRBJ2-1	TRBD2	.	TGTGCCAGCAGCAAGCCGGGACTAGCGGGGGATAATGAGCAGTTCTTC	CASSKPGLAGDNEQFF
TRBV9	TRBJ1-4	.	.	TGTGCCAGCAGCGTAGCGCCAGGGACTAATGAAAAACTGTTTTTT	CASSVAPGTNEKLFF
TRBV6-6	TRBJ2-1	.	few	TGTGCCAGCAGTCCGGAGGGGGCGGCCTACAATGAGCAGTTCTTC	CASSPEGAAYNEQFF
TRBV2	TRBJ2-4	.	.	TGTGCCAGCAGTCCCGCCCCCGGGACACAGCACAGGGCCAAAAACATTCAGTACTTC	CASSPAPGTQHRAKNIQYF
TRBV19	TRBJ2-3	TRBD2	.	TGTGCCAGTAGTCCAAGGACTAGCAGTGGCACAGATACGCAGTATTTT	CASSPRTSSGTDTQYF
TRBV7-2	TRBJ1-2	.	.	TGTGCCAGCAGCTTAATTTGGCGGAGCTATGGCTACACCTTC	CASSLIWRSYGYTF
TRBV6-5	TRBJ1-2	.	once	TGTGCCAGGGAGAAGGCTAACTATGGCTACACCTTC	CAREKANYGYTF
TRBV2	TRBJ1-3	.	once	TGTGCCACTTCTCCCGGGACTCCTGGAAACACCATATATTTT	CATSPGTPGNTIYF
TRBV5-1	TRBJ1-1	TRBD1	.	TGCGCCAGCAGCTATGGGACAGGCATGAACACTGAAGCTTTCTTT	CASSYGTGMNTEAFF
TRBV9	TRBJ2-1	.	.	TGTGCCAGCAGCGCGACACCGAGCTCCTACAATGAGCAGTTCTTC	CASSATPSSYNEQFF
TRBV19	TRBJ1-2	.	.	TGTGCCAGTAGTTCCAGGTACGACTATGGCTACACCTTC	CASSSRYDYGYTF
TRBV6-5	TRBJ2-7	TRBD2	.	TGTGCCAGCAAGGACGCGGGAGGGATAAACGAGCAGTACTTC	CASKDAGGINEQYF
TRBV3-1/TRBV3-2	TRBJ2-7	.	.	TGTGCCAGCAGCCCAGGGGGACTGCTTTACGAGCAGTACTTC	CASSPGGLLYEQYF
TRBV7-2	TRBJ1-2	TRBD1	.	TGTGCCAGCAGCTTAGAGCTTGCAGGGGGCAGTTATGGCTACACCTTC	CASSLELAGGSYGYTF
TRBV4-1	TRBJ1-5	TRBD1	.	TGCGCCAGCAGCCGAAAACCGGGACAGGGCAATCAGCCCCAGCATTTT	CASSRKPGQGNQPQHF